The rows below give T cell receptor beta chains drawn from one sample of a study of radiation and T cells in renal cell carcinoma. The repertoire was sequenced with immunoSEQ multiplex PCR; TCRdb's copy has only in-frame clones and lacks some. The profile covers almost 20,000 clones, with 55% to 65% appearing a single time and around 13% taken by the ten largest. This material consisted of tumor tissue, taken from a patient whose treatment included radiotherapy and nephrectomy. The receptors originated from a woman aged 70-85 years with renal cell carcinoma. Both conserved end residues are part of each CDR3. D genes are given only for firm matches. Size is omitted from some rows. Given values are once, few, many or a class for expanded clones.

J gene | D gene | V gene | clone size | CDR3 DNA | CDR3 protein
TRBJ2-6 | - | TRBV9 | - | TGTGCCAGCAGCCCCTACTCTGGGGCCAACGTCCTGACTTTC | CASSPYSGANVLTF
TRBJ1-4 | TRBD1 | TRBV7-9 | - | TGTGCCAGCAGCTTAGGGGACAGGGGGACTAATGAAAAACTGTTTTTT | CASSLGDRGTNEKLFF
TRBJ2-6 | - | TRBV29-1 | - | TGCAGCGTTGAAGCGGAGTCTGGGGCCAACGTCCTGACTTTC | CSVEAESGANVLTF
TRBJ1-6 | TRBD1 | TRBV6-5 | few | TGTGCCGCTGGGACAGGGGGTTCACCCCTCCACTTT | CAAGTGGSPLHF
TRBJ2-1 | - | TRBV6-1 | - | TGTGCCAGCAGTGACCCCGGGAATGAGCAGTTCTTC | CASSDPGNEQFF
TRBJ1-5 | - | TRBV4-1 | - | TGCGCCAGCAGCCATGGGACCGGTTTTAGAAATCAGCCCCAGCATTTT | CASSHGTGFRNQPQHF
TRBJ2-7 | - | TRBV10-3 | - | TGTGCCATCAGTGAGTTACGAGGACCCTACGAGCAGTACTTC | CAISELRGPYEQYF
TRBJ2-1 | - | TRBV4-2 | medium-sized | TGTGCCAGCAGCCAAGGTGAAGGTACTGGCTACAATGAGCAGTTCTTC | CASSQGEGTGYNEQFF
TRBJ1-6 | - | TRBV27 | few | TGTGCCAGCAGTTTATCTAGGGGCACCCCGAATTCACCCCTCCACTTT | CASSLSRGTPNSPLHF
TRBJ1-2 | - | TRBV6-4 | - | TGTGCCAGCAGTGACTCAGGAGACACAACTAATGGCTACACCTTC | CASSDSGDTTNGYTF
TRBJ2-6 | - | TRBV30 | few | TGTGCCTGGAGATCTGGGGCCAACGTCCTGACTTTC | CAWRSGANVLTF
TRBJ1-2 | - | TRBV4-3 | - | TGCGCCAGCAGCCAAGATACGGGAACATCTTTAGGCTACACCTTC | CASSQDTGTSLGYTF
TRBJ2-1 | TRBD2 | TRBV6-6 | - | TGTGCCAGCAGTTATGATAGCGGGGGGGCCCCTGAGCAGTTCTTC | CASSYDSGGAPEQFF
TRBJ1-2 | - | TRBV2 | few | TGTGCCAGCAGTCTATGGACGGGGTATGGCTACACCTTC | CASSLWTGYGYTF
TRBJ1-5 | TRBD1 | TRBV6-1 | once | TGTGCCAGCAGAGACGACAGGGTGGTCGGTCAGCCCCAGCATTTT | CASRDDRVVGQPQHF
TRBJ1-6 | - | TRBV27 | few | TGTGCCAGCACATTCGTGGGGAGCAATAATTCACCCCTCCACTTT | CASTFVGSNNSPLHF
TRBJ2-3 | TRBD1 | TRBV7-9 | - | TGTGCCAGCAGCTGGGGAAACAGGGGAGCTAGCACAGATACGCAGTATTTT | CASSWGNRGASTDTQYF
TRBJ2-3 | - | TRBV7-9 | few | TGTGCCAGCAGCTTAATCCCAGATACGCAGTATTTT | CASSLIPDTQYF
TRBJ1-5 | - | TRBV19 | once | TGTGCCAGTAGTATGGGGTTCAATCAGCCCCAGCATTTT | CASSMGFNQPQHF
TRBJ1-1 | - | TRBV30 | - | TGTGCCTGGAGTCGGACAGCGAACACTGAAGCTTTCTTT | CAWSRTANTEAFF
TRBJ1-6 | - | TRBV4-3 | - | TGCGCCAGCAGCCAAATTAGGACGGGTAATTCACCCCTCCACTTT | CASSQIRTGNSPLHF
TRBJ1-1 | TRBD1 | TRBV6-6 | - | TGTGCCAGCAGTTTGGGACAGGGGGAAACTGAAGCTTTCTTT | CASSLGQGETEAFF
TRBJ1-2 | - | TRBV4-3 | few | TGCGCCAGCAGCCAAGGGGGGGGCTACACCTTC | CASSQGGGYTF
TRBJ2-7 | - | TRBV29-1 | few | TGCAGCGTTGGAGGTGGTACAGCCGAGCAGTACTTC | CSVGGGTAEQYF
TRBJ2-1 | - | TRBV30 | once | TGTGCCTGGAGCAGGCAGGGGTCCTACAATGAGCAGTTCTTC | CAWSRQGSYNEQFF
TRBJ1-4 | - | TRBV7-9 | - | TGTGCCAGCAGCTTAATAAACGAAAAACTGTTTTTT | CASSLINEKLFF
TRBJ1-2 | - | TRBV29-1 | - | TGCAGCGTAAAACGGGGGGACTATGGCTACACCTTC | CSVKRGDYGYTF
TRBJ2-7 | - | TRBV30 | once | TGTGCATACCGGGGGGCAAGAGGCGAGCAGTACTTC | CAYRGARGEQYF
TRBJ2-7 | TRBD2 | TRBV5-4 | - | TGTGCCAGCAGCTCGCGGGGGGGCTCCTACGAGCAGTACTTC | CASSSRGGSYEQYF
TRBJ2-5 | TRBD1 | TRBV28 | few | TGTGCCAGCAGTCCGGGACAGGGAAGGTCAGAGACCCAGTACTTC | CASSPGQGRSETQYF
TRBJ2-5 | - | TRBV6-6 | - | TGTGCCAGCAGGGGGAGCGAGACCCAGTACTTC | CASRGSETQYF
TRBJ2-7 | TRBD1 | TRBV13 | few | TGTGCCAGCAGCCCAGGGACAGGGGACAGCTCCTACGAGCAGTACTTC | CASSPGTGDSSYEQYF
TRBJ1-2 | - | TRBV6-1 | - | TGTGCCAGCAGTGAAGGTCGGGGCAGGGCTTATGGCTACACCTTC | CASSEGRGRAYGYTF
TRBJ1-1 | - | TRBV30 | - | TGTGCCTGGAGAATGCTGTTGAACACTGAAGCTTTCTTT | CAWRMLLNTEAFF
TRBJ2-3 | TRBD2 | TRBV2 | - | TGTGCCAGCATTGCGGGGGGGAGCACAGATACGCAGTATTTT | CASIAGGSTDTQYF
TRBJ1-5 | - | TRBV7-8 | - | TGTGCCAGCAGACTAGGAAGGGACCCGGGGAAGCCCCAGCATTTT | CASRLGRDPGKPQHF
TRBJ1-1 | - | TRBV7-9 | - | TGTGCCAGCAGTCCTGGACAGTCGGAGGGGGCTTTCTTT | CASSPGQSEGAFF
TRBJ1-1 | TRBD1 | TRBV15 | - | TGTGCCACCAGCAGGTCCAGGGGGCTTAACACTGAAGCTTTCTTT | CATSRSRGLNTEAFF
TRBJ2-7 | - | TRBV15 | - | TGTGCCACCAGCAGAGATGTAGGGTCCTACGAGCAGTACTTC | CATSRDVGSYEQYF